This TCR beta chain was captured in a study of cytomegalovirus exposure and HLA in healthy donors. Regarding the study as a whole: In vitro data verified three CMV-associated chains as specific for CMV antigens.

In the case of this clone: Its antigen is currently unknown.

The PCR used 60 Vbeta and 13 Jbeta primers. Sequencing used immunoSEQ multiplex PCR; TCRdb keeps in-frame clones, though not all of them. The data hold fewer than 200,000 clones, with roughly four fifths observed a single time. CDR3 length equals 12 residues. Losses at the gene ends were 5 bases for V and 3 bases for J; bases not matched to a gene: 4. Germline V gene sequence: CDR1 SQVTM, CDR2 ANQGSEA. The sample comprised PBMCs. This chain connects TRBV29-1 to TRBJ2-7, with TRBD1 matching 7 bases. The TCR originated in a woman in her 50s in good health and CMV-seronegative. CDR3 sequence (DNA): TGCAGCGTTCGGGGACAGCACTACGAGCAGTACTTC. Amino acid sequence: CSVRGQHYEQYF.